Each of the 3 T cell receptor beta chains below was sequenced from the same sample in a study of identical twins. MiXCR was run by TCRdb on the 5' RACE reads, yielding one entry per CDR3 protein. The sample has some 660,000 distinct CDR3 sequences, about 9.4% seen once. These data were likewise used in another study, on yellow fever vaccine responses in identical twins.

The sample was PBMCs. The origin of the receptors is a woman aged 18-29 years in good health.

This clonotype has more than one count but fewer than ten. The chain combines TRBV7-2 with TRBJ2-7; no clear D. V lost 1 base and J lost 6, with 13 bases in between. The germline V gene encodes CDR1 SGHTA and CDR2 FQGNSA. The CDR3 length is 14 residues. This CDR3 is CASSLVIGSGEQYF. The CDR3 DNA reads as TGTGCCAGCAGCTTAGTCATAGGTTCTGGCGAGCAGTACTTC.

This clonotype has at least ten counts. J is TRBJ2-7 and V is TRBV27; TRBD2 aligns across 13 bases. CDR1 is MNHEY and CDR2 is SMNVEV in the germline V gene (reference sequence). Germline trimming cut 6 bases from V and 3 bases from J; bases unmatched to any gene: 2. This CDR3 is built from 14 residues. The CDR3 DNA sequence: TGTGCCAGCAGCACTAGCGGGAGGGACTACGAGCAGTACTTC. Its protein is CASSTSGRDYEQYF.

This clonotype has a handful of counts. The chain recombines TRBV20-1 with TRBJ2-7; 7 bases are a match to TRBD1. Germline V gene lookup returns CDR1 DFQATT and CDR2 SNEGSKA (reference sequence). With 2 bases clipped from V and 0 bases from J, the junction kept 7 bases outside the gene matches. The CDR3 is made up of 15 amino acids. DNA of the CDR3: TGCAGTGCTAGAAAACAGGGGTCCAGCTCCTACGAGCAGTACTTC. Its protein is CSARKQGSSSYEQYF.